The 13 T cell receptor beta chains below were found in one sample sequenced in a study of cytomegalovirus exposure and HLA in healthy donors. It was with 60 Vbeta and 13 Jbeta primers that the PCR ran. The assay was immunoSEQ multiplex PCR, and TCRdb's table has in-frame clones only and misses some. The data contain under 150,000 clones, 70% to 85% of them singletons. Sequencing input: PBMCs. Source of these receptors: a boy under 18 in good health and CMV-seronegative.

The chain is built from TRBV12-2 and TRBJ1-1. TRBV12-2 is shown as a pseudogene. The CDR3 covers 16 residues. The CDR3 DNA reads as TGTGCAAGTCGCTCCGACGCGGATTCCTTAAACACTGAAGCTTTCTTT. It translates to CASRSDADSLNTEAFF.

This clone has only a few counts. The CDR3 reads CASSPLGRGTTEAFF. Written as DNA, the CDR3 is TGTGCCAGCAGTCCCCTGGGAAGGGGGACCACTGAAGCTTTCTTT. This chain connects TRBV27 to TRBJ1-1; TRBD1 is a possible D gene (6 bases). The germline gives CDR1 MNHEY, CDR2 SMNVEV (reference sequence). Trimming stripped 5 bases from V and 4 bases from J, with 17 bases between. The CDR3 is 15 amino acids.

The chain links TRBV30 to TRBJ2-7; perhaps TRBD1 as D (6 bases). From germline, CDR1 is GTSNPN and CDR2 SVGIG (reference sequence). The CDR3 has 14 amino acids. Trimming pared 1 base from V and 0 bases from J, leaving 10 bases between. The CDR3 here is CAWSGQASSYEQYF. The CDR3 DNA reads as TGTGCCTGGAGTGGACAGGCGAGCTCCTACGAGCAGTACTTC.

The rearrangement joins TRBV11-2 to TRBJ2-7, with 14 bases that match TRBD2. J lost 5 bases, V lost 4 bases, and 10 bases had no gene match. Per the germline V gene, CDR1 is SGHAT and CDR2 is FQNNGV. The CDR3 is made up of 17 amino acids. The chain's CDR3 is CASSSLPGLAGENEQYF. The CDR3 DNA is TGTGCCAGCAGCTCACTCCCGGGACTAGCGGGAGAAAACGAGCAGTACTTC.

V usage is TRBV4-2 and J usage is TRBJ2-5; tentative D call: TRBD2 (5 bases). CDR1 is LGHNA and CDR2 is YNFKEQ in the germline V gene. V was pared by 1 base and J by 2 bases, with 20 bases between. This CDR3 region has 18 residues. The DNA for the CDR3 is TGTGCCAGCAGCCAAGCGAACGGGGAAGGTCCGGGGCAAGAGACCCAGTACTTC. Amino acids: CASSQANGEGPGQETQYF.

This chain joins TRBV6-4 and TRBJ2-2, with TRBD2 matching 15 bases. The ends lost 0 bases at V and 3 bases at J; junction bases unmatched: 17. CDR3 length equals 23 residues. CDR1 and CDR2 from the germline V gene are MRHNA and SNTAGT. The DNA for the CDR3 is TGTGCCAGCAGTGACTCCCAACTCCCGGGACTAGCGGGGGGCCCCTGGTACACCGGGGAGCTGTTTTTT. Protein: CASSDSQLPGLAGGPWYTGELFF.

This clone occurred a few times. The CDR3 bases are TGTGCCAGCAGCTTAGCCCTAGCAGGAGATACGCAGTATTTT. It codes for CASSLALAGDTQYF. The chain links TRBV7-6 to TRBJ2-3; D is perhaps TRBD2 (5 bases). Germline-derived CDR1 and CDR2 are SGHVS and FNYEAQ. V was pared by 0 bases and J by 5 bases, with 9 bases between. The CDR3 covers 14 residues.

This clone was recorded once. The chain employs TRBV6-5 and TRBJ2-5; the match to TRBD2 covers 7 bases. The length of the CDR3 is 14 residues. J gave up 3 bases and V 8 bases, and 9 bases lay outside the gene matches. Looked up from germline, CDR1 is MNHEY and CDR2 is SVGAGI. The CDR3 DNA is TGTGCCAGCCAGCACGTGAGCGGGAAAGAGACCCAGTACTTC. This sequence encodes CASQHVSGKETQYF.

This chain joins TRBV2 and TRBJ2-2, with TRBD2 matching 7 bases. The CDR3 sequence is 14 residues long. Germline V gene lookup returns CDR1 SNHLY and CDR2 FYNNEI. V was clipped by 6 bases and J by 1 base; unmatched bases: 2. The CDR3 nucleotides read TGTGCCAGCAGCCGCGGGAGGAACACCGGGGAGCTGTTTTTT. Translating it yields CASSRGRNTGELFF.

In its sample, this clone was seen a few times. The chain combines TRBV25-1 with TRBJ1-3, with a weak D call TRBD1 (5 bases). The germline CDR1 and CDR2 sequences are MGHDK and SYGVNS. The CDR3 is 15 residues long. The ends were cut back, 3 bases at V and 4 bases at J, with 13 bases in the middle. The DNA of the CDR3 is TGTGCCAGCAGTGAGGGCAGGGCTTCCGGAAACACCATATATTTT. Translation: CASSEGRASGNTIYF.

The chain employs TRBV4-3 and TRBJ1-4; tentative D call: TRBD1 (5 bases). The CDR3 is 15 amino acids. The V gene's germline CDR1 is LGHNA and CDR2 YSLEER. Trimming removed 1 base at V and 8 bases at J, with 14 bases between. The DNA for the CDR3 is TGCGCCAGCAGCCAAGGGCAGGGCCAGGGCGAAAAACTGTTTTTT. It is translated as CASSQGQGQGEKLFF.

In DNA form, the CDR3 reads TGTGCCAGCAGTCCTCTGGGGACAGGGTACAATGAGCAGTTCTTC. The encoded protein is CASSPLGTGYNEQFF. V gene TRBV6-5 combines with J gene TRBJ2-1; 9 positions agree with TRBD1. V gave up 5 bases and J gave up 4 bases; unmatched junction bases: 6. Germline lookup yields CDR1 MNHEY and CDR2 SVGAGI. The CDR3 extends over 15 amino acids.

DNA for the CDR3: TGTGCCTGGAGTTCGGGGGGAGGAGGAAAGACCGGGGAGCTGTTTTTT. Residues: CAWSSGGGGKTGELFF. The chain has TRBV30 and TRBJ2-2; 7 positions agree with TRBD2. Trimming took 2 bases from V and 5 from J; bases not matched to a gene: 11. Germline V gene lookup returns CDR1 GTSNPN and CDR2 SVGIG (reference sequence). The CDR3 is 16 amino acids.